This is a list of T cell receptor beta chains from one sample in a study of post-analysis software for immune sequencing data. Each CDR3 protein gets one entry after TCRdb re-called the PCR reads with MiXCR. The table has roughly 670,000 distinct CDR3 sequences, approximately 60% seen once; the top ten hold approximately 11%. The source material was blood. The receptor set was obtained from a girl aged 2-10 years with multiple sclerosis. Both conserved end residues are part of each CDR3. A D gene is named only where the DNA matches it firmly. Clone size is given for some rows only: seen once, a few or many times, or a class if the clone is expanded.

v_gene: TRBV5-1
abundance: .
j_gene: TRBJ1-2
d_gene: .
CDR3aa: CASSTGNGYTF
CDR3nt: TGCGCCAGCAGTACAGGGAATGGCTACACCTTC

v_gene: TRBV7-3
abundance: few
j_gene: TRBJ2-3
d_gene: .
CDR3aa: CASSLTGASTDTQYF
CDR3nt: TGTGCCAGCAGCTTAACAGGGGCTAGCACAGATACGCAGTATTTT

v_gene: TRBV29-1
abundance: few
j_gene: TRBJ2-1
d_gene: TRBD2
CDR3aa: CSGTLAGLYNEQFF
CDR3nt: TGCAGCGGAACACTAGCGGGCTTATACAATGAGCAGTTCTTC

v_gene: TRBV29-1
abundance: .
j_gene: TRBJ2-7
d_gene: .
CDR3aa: CSVVGLETYEQYF
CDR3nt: TGCAGCGTTGTAGGGCTCGAGACCTACGAGCAGTACTTC

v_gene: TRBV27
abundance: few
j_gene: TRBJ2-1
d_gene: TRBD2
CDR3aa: CASSLTAGDEQFF
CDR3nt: TGTGCCAGCAGTTTAACAGCGGGAGATGAGCAGTTCTTC

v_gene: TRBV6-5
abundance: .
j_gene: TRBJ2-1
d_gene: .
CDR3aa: CASGPSYNEQFF
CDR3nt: TGTGCCAGCGGGCCTTCCTACAATGAGCAGTTCTTC

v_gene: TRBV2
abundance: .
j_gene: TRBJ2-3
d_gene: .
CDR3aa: CASRARDFPTDTQYF
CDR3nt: TGTGCCAGCAGGGCTAGGGACTTCCCCACAGATACGCAGTATTTT

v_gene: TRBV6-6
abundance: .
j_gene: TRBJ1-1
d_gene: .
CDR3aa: CASSTLMGDTEAFF
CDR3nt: TGTGCCAGCAGCACGTTAATGGGTGACACTGAAGCTTTCTTT

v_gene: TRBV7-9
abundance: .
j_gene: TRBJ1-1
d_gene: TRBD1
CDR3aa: CASSMGTENTEAFF
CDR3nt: TGTGCCAGCAGCATGGGGACAGAGAACACTGAAGCTTTCTTT

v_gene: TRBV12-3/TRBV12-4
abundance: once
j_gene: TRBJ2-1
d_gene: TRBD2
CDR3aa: CASINPGLGANNEQFF
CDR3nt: TGTGCCAGCATCAATCCGGGACTAGGGGCTAACAATGAGCAGTTCTTC

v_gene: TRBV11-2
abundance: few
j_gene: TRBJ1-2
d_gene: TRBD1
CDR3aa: CASSVTGGGYTF
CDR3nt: TGTGCCAGCAGCGTGACAGGGGGGGGCTACACCTTC

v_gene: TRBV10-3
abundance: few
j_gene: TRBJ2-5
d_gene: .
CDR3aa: CAIRASGLQETQYF
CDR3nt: TGTGCCATCAGAGCATCGGGACTGCAAGAGACCCAGTACTTC

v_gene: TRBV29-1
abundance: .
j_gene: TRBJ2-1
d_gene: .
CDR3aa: CSARGRWNEQFF
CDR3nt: TGCAGCGCCAGGGGCAGGTGGAATGAGCAGTTCTTC

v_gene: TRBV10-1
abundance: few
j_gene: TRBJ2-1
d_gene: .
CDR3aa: CASSGTLISEQFF
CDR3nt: TGCGCCAGCAGTGGGACTCTAATCAGTGAGCAGTTCTTC

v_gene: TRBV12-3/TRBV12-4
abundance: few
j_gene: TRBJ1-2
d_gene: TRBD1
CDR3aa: CASSPGTETGYTF
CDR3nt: TGTGCCAGCAGTCCTGGGACAGAAACTGGCTACACCTTC

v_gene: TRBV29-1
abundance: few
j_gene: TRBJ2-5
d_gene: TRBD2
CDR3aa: CSAAPGGQETQYF
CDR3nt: TGCAGCGCCGCTCCGGGGGGCCAAGAGACCCAGTACTTC

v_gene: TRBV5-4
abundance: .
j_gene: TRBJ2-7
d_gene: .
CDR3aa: CASSLVKGYEQYF
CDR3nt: TGTGCCAGCAGCTTGGTAAAGGGCTACGAGCAGTACTTC

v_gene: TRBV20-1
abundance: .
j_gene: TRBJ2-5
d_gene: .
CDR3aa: CSAIGTVLQETQYF
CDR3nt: TGCAGTGCCATCGGGACTGTACTACAAGAGACCCAGTACTTC

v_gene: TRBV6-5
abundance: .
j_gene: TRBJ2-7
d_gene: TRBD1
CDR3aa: CASSPQGNRYEQYF
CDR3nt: TGTGCCAGCAGTCCACAGGGGAATCGCTACGAGCAGTACTTC

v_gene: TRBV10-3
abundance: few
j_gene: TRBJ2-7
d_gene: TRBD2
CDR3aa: CAINTSGGAINEQYF
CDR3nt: TGTGCCATCAACACTAGCGGGGGGGCCATCAACGAGCAGTACTTC

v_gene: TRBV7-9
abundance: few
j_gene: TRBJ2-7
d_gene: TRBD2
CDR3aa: CASSLGPRLAGDKNYEQYF
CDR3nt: TGTGCCAGCAGCTTAGGACCTCGACTAGCGGGAGACAAGAACTACGAGCAGTACTTC

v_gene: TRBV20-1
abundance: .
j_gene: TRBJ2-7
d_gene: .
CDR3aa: CSASRDPYEQYF
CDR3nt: TGCAGTGCTAGCAGGGACCCCTACGAGCAGTACTTC

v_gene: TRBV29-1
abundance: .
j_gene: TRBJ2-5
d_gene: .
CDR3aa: CSATHIETQYF
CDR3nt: TGCAGCGCAACGCACATAGAGACCCAGTACTTC

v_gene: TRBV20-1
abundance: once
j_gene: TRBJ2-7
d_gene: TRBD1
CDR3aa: CSARGMTGATAYEQYF
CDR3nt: TGCAGTGCTAGAGGGATGACAGGGGCTACGGCCTACGAGCAGTACTTC

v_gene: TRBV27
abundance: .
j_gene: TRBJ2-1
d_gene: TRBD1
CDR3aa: CASSSRTGSYNEQFF
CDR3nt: TGTGCCAGCAGTTCCAGGACAGGGTCCTACAATGAGCAGTTCTTC

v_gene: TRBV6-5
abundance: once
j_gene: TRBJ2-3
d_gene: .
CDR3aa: CASSYQAPGYSTDTQYF
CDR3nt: TGTGCCAGCAGTTACCAGGCCCCAGGATATAGCACAGATACGCAGTATTTT

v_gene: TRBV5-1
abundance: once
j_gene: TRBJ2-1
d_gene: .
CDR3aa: CASRLPPANEQFF
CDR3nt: TGCGCCAGCCGATTACCACCGGCAAATGAGCAGTTCTTC

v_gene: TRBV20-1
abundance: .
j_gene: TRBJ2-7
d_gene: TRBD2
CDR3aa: CSASLTSGRAGGQGEQYF
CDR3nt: TGCAGTGCTAGTCTTACTAGCGGGAGGGCCGGAGGCCAAGGCGAGCAGTACTTC

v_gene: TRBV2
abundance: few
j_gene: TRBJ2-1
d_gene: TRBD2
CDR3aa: CASSESGGASYNEQFF
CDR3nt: TGTGCCAGCAGTGAGTCGGGGGGAGCCTCCTACAATGAGCAGTTCTTC

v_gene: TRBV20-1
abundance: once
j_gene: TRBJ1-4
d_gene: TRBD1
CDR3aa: CSARDRATEEKLFF
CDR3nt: TGCAGTGCTAGGGACAGGGCCACCGAAGAAAAACTGTTTTTT

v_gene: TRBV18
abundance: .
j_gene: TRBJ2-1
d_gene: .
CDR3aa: CASSRLEGSYNEQFF
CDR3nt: TGTGCCAGCTCCCGATTAGAGGGCTCCTACAATGAGCAGTTCTTC

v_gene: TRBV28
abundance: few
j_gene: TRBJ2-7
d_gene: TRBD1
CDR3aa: CASNWDSALSYEQYF
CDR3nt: TGTGCCAGCAATTGGGACAGCGCCCTCTCCTACGAGCAGTACTTC

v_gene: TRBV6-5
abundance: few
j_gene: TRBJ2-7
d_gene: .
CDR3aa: CASSHGDTAYEQYF
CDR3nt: TGTGCCAGCAGTCACGGGGACACTGCCTACGAGCAGTACTTC

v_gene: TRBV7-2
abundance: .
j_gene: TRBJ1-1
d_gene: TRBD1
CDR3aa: CASIGDRGNTEAFF
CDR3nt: TGTGCCAGCATCGGGGACAGGGGGAACACTGAAGCTTTCTTT

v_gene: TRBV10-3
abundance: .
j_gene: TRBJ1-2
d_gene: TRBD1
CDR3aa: CAISELGTGNSYGYTF
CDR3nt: TGTGCCATCAGTGAGTTGGGGACAGGGAATAGCTATGGCTACACCTTC

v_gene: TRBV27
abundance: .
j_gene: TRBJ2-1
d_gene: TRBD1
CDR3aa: CASSEDRSSYNEQFF
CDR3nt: TGTGCCAGCAGTGAGGACAGGAGCTCCTACAATGAGCAGTTCTTC